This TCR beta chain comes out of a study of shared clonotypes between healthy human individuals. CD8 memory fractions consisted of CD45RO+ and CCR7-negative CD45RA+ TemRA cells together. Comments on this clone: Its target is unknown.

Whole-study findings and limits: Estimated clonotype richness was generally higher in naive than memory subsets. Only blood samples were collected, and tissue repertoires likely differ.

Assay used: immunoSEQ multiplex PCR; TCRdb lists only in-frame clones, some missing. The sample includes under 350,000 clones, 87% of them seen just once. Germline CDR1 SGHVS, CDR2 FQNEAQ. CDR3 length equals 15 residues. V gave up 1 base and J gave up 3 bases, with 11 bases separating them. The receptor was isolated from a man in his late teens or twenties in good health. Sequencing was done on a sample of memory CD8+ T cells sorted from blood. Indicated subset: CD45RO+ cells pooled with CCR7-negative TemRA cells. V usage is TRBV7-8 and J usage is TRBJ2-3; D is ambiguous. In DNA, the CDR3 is TGTGCCAGCAGCTTAGGACCCGGAACTACAGATACGCAGTATTTT. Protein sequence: CASSLGPGTTDTQYF.